The source of this T cell receptor (beta chain) is a study of immune characterization of retroperitoneal liposarcoma. As to this clonotype: One end of the junction does not line up with germline, which may come from a read error.

CDR1 is MNHEY and CDR2 is SMNVEV in the germline V gene (reference sequence). This CDR3 has 16 amino acids. TCRdb ran MiXCR on the PCR reads and lists one entry per CDR3 protein. This sample has approximately 11,000 distinct CDR3 sequences; approximately 22% occur once, and the top ten carry more than 8.5%. Sequenced material: blood. This TCR was sampled from a female donor with retroperitoneal liposarcoma. V is TRBV27 and J is TRBJ2-4; 7 nucleotides align to TRBD2. CDR3: CASSLSGGCWGQRPDF. The DNA for the CDR3 is TGTGCCAGCAGTTTATCGGGGGGGTGCTGGGGCCAACGTCCTGACTTC.